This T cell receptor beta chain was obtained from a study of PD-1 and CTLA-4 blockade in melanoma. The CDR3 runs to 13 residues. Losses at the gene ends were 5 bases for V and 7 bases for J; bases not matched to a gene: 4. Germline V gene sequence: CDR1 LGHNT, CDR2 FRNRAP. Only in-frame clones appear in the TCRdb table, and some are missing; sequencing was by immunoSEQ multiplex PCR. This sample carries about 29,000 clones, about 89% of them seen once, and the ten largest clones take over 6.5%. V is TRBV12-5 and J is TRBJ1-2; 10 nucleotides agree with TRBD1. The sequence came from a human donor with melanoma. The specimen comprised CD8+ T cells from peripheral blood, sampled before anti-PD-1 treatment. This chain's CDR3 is CASGPTGGGGYTF. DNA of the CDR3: TGTGCTAGTGGTCCGACAGGGGGCGGTGGCTACACCTTC.